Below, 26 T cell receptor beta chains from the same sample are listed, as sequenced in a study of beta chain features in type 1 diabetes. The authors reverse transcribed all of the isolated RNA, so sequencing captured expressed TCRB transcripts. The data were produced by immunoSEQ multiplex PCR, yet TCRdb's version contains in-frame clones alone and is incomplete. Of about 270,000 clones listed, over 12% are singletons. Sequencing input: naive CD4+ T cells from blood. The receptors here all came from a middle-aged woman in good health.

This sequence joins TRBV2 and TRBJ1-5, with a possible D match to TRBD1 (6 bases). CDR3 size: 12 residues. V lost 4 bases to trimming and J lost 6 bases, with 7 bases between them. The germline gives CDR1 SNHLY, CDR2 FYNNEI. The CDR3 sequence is CASSVGAQPQHF. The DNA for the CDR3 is TGTGCCAGCAGTGTGGGGGCTCAGCCCCAGCATTTT.

The CDR3 coding sequence is TGCGCCAGCAGCTTGGGCTTCAACTTACAGGGAGAGCAGTACTTC. Translation gives CASSLGFNLQGEQYF. V is TRBV5-1 and J is TRBJ2-7; maybe TRBD1 (6 bases). The CDR3 consists of 15 residues. V lost 0 bases and J 7 bases, leaving 17 bases between the germline ends. CDR1 is SGHRS, CDR2 YFSETQ, per germline.

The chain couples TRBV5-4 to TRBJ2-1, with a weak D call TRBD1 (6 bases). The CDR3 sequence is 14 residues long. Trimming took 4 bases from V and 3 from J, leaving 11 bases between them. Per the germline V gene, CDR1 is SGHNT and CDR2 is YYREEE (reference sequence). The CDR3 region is CASSPQGFYNEQFF. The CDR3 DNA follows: TGTGCCAGCAGCCCTCAGGGGTTCTACAATGAGCAGTTCTTC.

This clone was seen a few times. The CDR3 is CASSISGTGELFF. The DNA for the CDR3 is TGTGCCAGCAGCATTAGCGGTACCGGGGAGCTGTTTTTT. The rearrangement joins TRBV7-6 to TRBJ2-2; tentatively, D is TRBD2 (6 bases). Germline CDR1 reads SGHVS; CDR2 reads FNYEAQ. This CDR3 is 13 amino acids long. V lost 5 bases, J lost 5 bases, and 9 bases lay in between.

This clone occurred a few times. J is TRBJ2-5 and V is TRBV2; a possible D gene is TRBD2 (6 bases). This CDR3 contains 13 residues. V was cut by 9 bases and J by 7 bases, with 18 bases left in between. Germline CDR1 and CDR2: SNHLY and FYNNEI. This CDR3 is CASQVRESLTQYF. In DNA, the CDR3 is TGTGCCAGTCAGGTCCGGGAGAGTTTGACCCAGTACTTC.

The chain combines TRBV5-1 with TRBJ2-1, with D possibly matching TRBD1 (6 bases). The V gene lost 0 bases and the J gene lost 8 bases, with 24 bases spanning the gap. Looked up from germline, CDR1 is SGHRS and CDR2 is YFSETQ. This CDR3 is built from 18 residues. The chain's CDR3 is CASSLARLGSPEGDEQFF. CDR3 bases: TGCGCCAGCAGCTTGGCCCGTCTGGGTAGCCCCGAGGGGGATGAGCAGTTCTTC.

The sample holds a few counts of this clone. CDR3 amino acids: CASGLRGFEQYF. In DNA form, the CDR3 reads TGTGCCAGCGGACTCCGAGGCTTCGAGCAGTACTTC. J is TRBJ2-5 and V is TRBV14; tentative D call: TRBD2 (5 bases). Gene TRBJ2-7 matches the end of the DNA better, so the J call may be wrong. In germline, CDR1 is SGHDN, CDR2 FVKESK. The CDR3 totals 12 residues.

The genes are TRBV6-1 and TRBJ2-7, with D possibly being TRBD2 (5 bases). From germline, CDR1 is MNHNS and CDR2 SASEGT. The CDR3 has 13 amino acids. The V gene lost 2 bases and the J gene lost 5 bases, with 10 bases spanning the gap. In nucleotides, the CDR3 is TGTGCCAGCAGTGAATATGGGCGGGACGAGCAGTACTTC. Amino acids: CASSEYGRDEQYF.

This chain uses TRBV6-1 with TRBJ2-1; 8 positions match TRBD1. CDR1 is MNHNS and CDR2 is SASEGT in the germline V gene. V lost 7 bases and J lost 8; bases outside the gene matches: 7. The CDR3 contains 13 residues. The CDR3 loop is CASTTGDSDEQFF. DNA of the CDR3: TGTGCCAGCACGACAGGGGATTCCGATGAGCAGTTCTTC.

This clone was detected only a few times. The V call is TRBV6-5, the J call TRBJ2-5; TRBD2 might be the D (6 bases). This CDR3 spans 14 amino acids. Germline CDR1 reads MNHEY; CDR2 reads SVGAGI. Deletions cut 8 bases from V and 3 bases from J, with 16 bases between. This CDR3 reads CASGYLGGKETQYF. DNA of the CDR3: TGTGCCAGCGGCTACCTGGGCGGGAAAGAGACCCAGTACTTC.

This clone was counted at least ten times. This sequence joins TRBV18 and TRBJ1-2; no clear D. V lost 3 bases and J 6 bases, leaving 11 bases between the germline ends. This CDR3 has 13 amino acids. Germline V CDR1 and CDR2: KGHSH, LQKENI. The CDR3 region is CASSPLQEDGYTF. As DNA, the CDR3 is TGTGCCAGCTCACCTCTCCAAGAGGATGGCTACACCTTC.

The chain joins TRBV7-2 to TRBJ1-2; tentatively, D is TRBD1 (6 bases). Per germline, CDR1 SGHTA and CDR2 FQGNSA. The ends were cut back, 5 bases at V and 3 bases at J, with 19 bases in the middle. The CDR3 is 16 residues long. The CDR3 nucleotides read TGTGCCAGCAGCCCCCAGGCAGGGGCAGGTGACTATGGCTACACCTTC. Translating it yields CASSPQAGAGDYGYTF.

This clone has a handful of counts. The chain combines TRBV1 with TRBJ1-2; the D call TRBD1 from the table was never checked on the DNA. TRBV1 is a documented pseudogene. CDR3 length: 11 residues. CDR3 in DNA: TGCACCAGAAACGGGACAGATGGCTACACCTTC. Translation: CTRNGTDGYTF.

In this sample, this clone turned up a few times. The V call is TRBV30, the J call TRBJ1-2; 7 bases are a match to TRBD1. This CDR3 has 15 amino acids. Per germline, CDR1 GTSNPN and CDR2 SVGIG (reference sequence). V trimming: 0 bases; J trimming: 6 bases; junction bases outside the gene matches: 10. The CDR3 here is CAWSVTGAAENGYTF. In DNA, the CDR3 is TGTGCCTGGAGTGTAACAGGGGCAGCAGAGAATGGCTACACCTTC. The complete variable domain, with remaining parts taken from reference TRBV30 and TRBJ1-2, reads SQTIHQWPATLVQPVGSPLSLECTVEGTSNPNLYWYRQAAGRGLQLLFYSVGIGQISSEVPQNLSASRPQDRQFILSSKKLLLSDSGFYLCAWSVTGAAENGYTFGSGTRLTVV.

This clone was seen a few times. CDR3 region: CASSLRGLAKNIQYF. The CDR3 DNA reads TGTGCCAGCAGCTTGAGGGGATTAGCCAAAAACATTCAGTACTTC. V and J are TRBV5-4 and TRBJ2-4, with a possible D match to TRBD1 (5 bases). Germline V gives CDR1 SGHNT, CDR2 YYREEE (reference sequence). CDR3 length: 15 residues. V gave up 1 base and J gave up 0 bases, with 8 bases separating them.

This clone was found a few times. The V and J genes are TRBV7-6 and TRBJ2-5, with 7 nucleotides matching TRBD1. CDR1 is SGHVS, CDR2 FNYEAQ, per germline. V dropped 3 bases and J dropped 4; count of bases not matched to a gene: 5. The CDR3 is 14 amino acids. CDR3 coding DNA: TGTGCCAGCAGCTTCAAGACAGGGTCAGAGACCCAGTACTTC. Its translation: CASSFKTGSETQYF. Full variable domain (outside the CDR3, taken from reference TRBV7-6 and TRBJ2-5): GAGVSQSPRYKVTKRGQDVALRCDPISGHVSLYWYRQALGQGPEFLTYFNYEAQQDKSGLPNDRFSAERPEGSISTLTIQRTEQRDSAMYRCASSFKTGSETQYFGPGTRLLVL.

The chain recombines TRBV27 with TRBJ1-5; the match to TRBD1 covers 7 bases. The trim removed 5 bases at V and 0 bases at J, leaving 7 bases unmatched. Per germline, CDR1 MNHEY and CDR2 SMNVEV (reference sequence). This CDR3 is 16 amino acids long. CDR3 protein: CASSQGTVYSNQPQHF. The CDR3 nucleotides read TGTGCCAGCAGTCAAGGGACAGTATATAGCAATCAGCCCCAGCATTTT.

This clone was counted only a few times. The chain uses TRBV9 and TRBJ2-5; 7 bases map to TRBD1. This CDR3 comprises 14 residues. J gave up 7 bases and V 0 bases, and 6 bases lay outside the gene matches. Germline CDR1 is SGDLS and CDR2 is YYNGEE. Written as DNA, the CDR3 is TGTGCCAGCAGCGTAGAGGGGGCCCCGGGGACCCAGTACTTC. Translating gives CASSVEGAPGTQYF.

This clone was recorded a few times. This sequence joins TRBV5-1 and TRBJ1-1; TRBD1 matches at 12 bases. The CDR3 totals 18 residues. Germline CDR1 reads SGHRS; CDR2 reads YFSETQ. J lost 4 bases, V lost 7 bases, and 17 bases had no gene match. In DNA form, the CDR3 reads TGCGCCAGCCCCCCGCCGGGACAGGGGGCATTGTCGGGCACTGAAGCTTTCTTT. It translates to CASPPPGQGALSGTEAFF.

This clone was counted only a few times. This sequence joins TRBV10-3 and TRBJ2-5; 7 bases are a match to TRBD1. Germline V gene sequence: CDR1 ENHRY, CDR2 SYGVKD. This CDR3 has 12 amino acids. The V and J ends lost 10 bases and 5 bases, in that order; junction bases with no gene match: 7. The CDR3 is CATTQGVETQYF. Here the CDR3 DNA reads TGTGCCACGACCCAGGGGGTTGAGACCCAGTACTTC.

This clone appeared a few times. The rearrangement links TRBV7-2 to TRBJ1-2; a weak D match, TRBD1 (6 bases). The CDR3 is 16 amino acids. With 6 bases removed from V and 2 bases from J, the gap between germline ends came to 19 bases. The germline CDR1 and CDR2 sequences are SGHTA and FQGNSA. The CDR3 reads CASSWGLQTGNYGYTF. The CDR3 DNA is TGTGCCAGCAGTTGGGGGCTCCAAACAGGCAACTATGGCTACACCTTC.

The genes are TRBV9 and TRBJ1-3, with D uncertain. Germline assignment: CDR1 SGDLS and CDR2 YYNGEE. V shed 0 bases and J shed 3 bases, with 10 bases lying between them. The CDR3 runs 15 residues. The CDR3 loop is CASSVDERYGNTIYF. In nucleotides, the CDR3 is TGTGCCAGCAGCGTAGATGAACGGTATGGAAACACCATATATTTT.

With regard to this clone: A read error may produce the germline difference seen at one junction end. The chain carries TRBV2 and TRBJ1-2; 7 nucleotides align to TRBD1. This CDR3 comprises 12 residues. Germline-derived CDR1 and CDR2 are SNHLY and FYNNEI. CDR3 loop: CASSRKTGLGAF. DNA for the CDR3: TGTGCCAGCAGTCGAAAGACAGGGCTTGGGGCCTTC.

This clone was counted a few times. The CDR3, as DNA: TGTGCCAGCTCACCAGGCCCGCAGGGACTGGGTTCACCCCTCCACTTT. Encoded protein: CASSPGPQGLGSPLHF. The chain uses TRBV18 and TRBJ1-6, with D maybe TRBD1 (5 bases). This CDR3 has 16 residues. The V end was cut by 2 bases, the J end by 9 bases, with 17 bases between. The V gene's germline CDR1 is KGHSH and CDR2 LQKENI.

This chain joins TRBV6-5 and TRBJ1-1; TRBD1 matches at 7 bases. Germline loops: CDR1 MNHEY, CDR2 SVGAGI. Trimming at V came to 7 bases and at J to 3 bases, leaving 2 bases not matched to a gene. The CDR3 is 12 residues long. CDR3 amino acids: CASTGQDTEAFF. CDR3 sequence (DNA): TGTGCCAGCACCGGACAGGACACTGAAGCTTTCTTT.

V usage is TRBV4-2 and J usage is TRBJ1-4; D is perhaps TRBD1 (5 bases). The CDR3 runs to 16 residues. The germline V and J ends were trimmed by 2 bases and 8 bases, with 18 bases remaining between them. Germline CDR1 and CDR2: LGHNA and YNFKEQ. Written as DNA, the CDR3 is TGTGCCAGCAGCCAACCTCAGGGAACTGGTGGGGAAAAACTGTTTTTT. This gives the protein CASSQPQGTGGEKLFF.